This T cell receptor beta chain appears in the sequencing data of a study of blood T cells in healthy people across ages. Study-wide points: With unsorted PBMCs, a conclusive comparison of naive versus antigen-experienced cells was not possible.

Total RNA was isolated from each sample in quantities of at least 5 micrograms. Through a sample-barcoded 5' primer and a J-beta primer mix, a second PCR was run for roughly 7 to 12 cycles. Template switching added a 12-random-nucleotide identifier to every cDNA molecule. One entry per CDR3 protein, called by TCRdb with MiXCR from the 5' RACE reads. Among 350,000 to 450,000 distinct CDR3 sequences listed, about half were seen once. The V gene end was trimmed by 3 bases and the J gene end by 2 bases; junction bases not matched to a gene: 3. Germline loops: CDR1 MGHRA, CDR2 YSYEKL. This CDR3 contains 15 residues. Of note for this clonotype: What it recognizes is unknown.

V and J are TRBV4-1 and TRBJ2-3; 9 bases agree with TRBD2. The receptor was derived from a man in his sixties in good health. The source material was blood. CDR3 loop: CASSQVAGVTDTQYF. DNA for the CDR3: TGCGCCAGCAGCCAGGTAGCGGGAGTCACAGATACGCAGTATTTT.